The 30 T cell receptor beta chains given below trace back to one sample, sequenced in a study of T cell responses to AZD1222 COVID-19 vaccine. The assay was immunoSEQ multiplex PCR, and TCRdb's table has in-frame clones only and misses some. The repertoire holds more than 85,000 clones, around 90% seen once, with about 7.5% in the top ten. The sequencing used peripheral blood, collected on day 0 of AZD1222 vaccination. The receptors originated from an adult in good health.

The CDR3 bases are TGTGCCAGCAGCCCCAGGACTAGCGGGGCCCTCTACGAGCAGTACTTC. Its translation is CASSPRTSGALYEQYF. The genes are TRBV7-2 and TRBJ2-7, with 12 bases fitting TRBD2. Germline CDR1 reads SGHTA; CDR2 reads FQGNSA. The ends lost 5 bases at V and 3 bases at J; junction bases unmatched: 8. The CDR3 spans 16 residues. The full variable domain, its missing parts supplied by reference TRBV7-2 and TRBJ2-7, is GAGVSQSPSNKVTEKGKDVELRCDPISGHTALYWYRQSLGQGLEFLIYFQGNSAPDKSGLPSDRFSAERTGGSVSTLTIQRTQQEDSAVYLCASSPRTSGALYEQYFGPGTRLTVT.

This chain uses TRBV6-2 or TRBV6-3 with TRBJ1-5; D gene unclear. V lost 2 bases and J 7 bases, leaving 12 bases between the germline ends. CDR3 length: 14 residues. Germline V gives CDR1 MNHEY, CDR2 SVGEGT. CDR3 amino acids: CASSYPPERQPQHF. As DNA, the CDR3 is TGTGCCAGCAGTTACCCGCCAGAGAGGCAGCCCCAGCATTTT.

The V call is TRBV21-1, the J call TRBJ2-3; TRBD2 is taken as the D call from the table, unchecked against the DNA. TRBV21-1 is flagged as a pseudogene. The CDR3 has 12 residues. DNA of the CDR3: TGTGCCAGCAGCAAAGACGTCAGGGAGGTCTATTTT. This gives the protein CASSKDVREVYF.

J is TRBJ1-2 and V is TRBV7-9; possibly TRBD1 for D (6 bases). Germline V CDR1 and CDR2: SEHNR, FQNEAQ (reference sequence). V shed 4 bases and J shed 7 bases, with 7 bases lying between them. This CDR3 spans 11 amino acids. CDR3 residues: CASSSRGGYTF. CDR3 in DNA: TGTGCCAGCAGCTCCAGGGGTGGCTACACCTTC.

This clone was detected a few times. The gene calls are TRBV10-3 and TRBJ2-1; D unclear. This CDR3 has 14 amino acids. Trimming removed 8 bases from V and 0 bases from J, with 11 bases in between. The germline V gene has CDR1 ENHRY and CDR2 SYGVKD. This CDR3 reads CAIRTPGSYNEQFF. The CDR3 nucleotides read TGTGCCATCCGTACCCCCGGCTCCTACAATGAGCAGTTCTTC.

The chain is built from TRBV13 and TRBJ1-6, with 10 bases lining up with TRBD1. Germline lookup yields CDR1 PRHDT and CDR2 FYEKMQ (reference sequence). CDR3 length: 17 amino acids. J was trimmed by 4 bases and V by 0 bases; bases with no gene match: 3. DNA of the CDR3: TGTGCCAGCAGCTTAGGCGGACAGGGGGGTTATAATTCACCCCTCCACTTT. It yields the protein CASSLGGQGGYNSPLHF.

The CDR3 nucleotides read TGTGCCTGGGGTACCGGGACCCTCCGTGGCTACACCTTC. Its translation: CAWGTGTLRGYTF. V is TRBV30 and J is TRBJ1-2, with D maybe TRBD1 (5 bases). V was clipped by 5 bases and J by 7 bases, with 17 bases between them. CDR3 length equals 13 residues. In germline, CDR1 is GTSNPN, CDR2 SVGIG (reference sequence). The full variable domain, with the rest looked up from reference TRBV30 and TRBJ1-2, is SQTIHQWPATLVQPVGSPLSLECTVEGTSNPNLYWYRQAAGRGLQLLFYSVGIGQISSEVPQNLSASRPQDRQFILSSKKLLLSDSGFYLCAWGTGTLRGYTFGSGTRLTVV.

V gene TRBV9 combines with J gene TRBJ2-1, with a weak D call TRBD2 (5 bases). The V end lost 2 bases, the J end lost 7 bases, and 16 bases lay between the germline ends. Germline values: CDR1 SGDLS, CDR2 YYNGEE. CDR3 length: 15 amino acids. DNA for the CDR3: TGTGCCAGCAGCGTCGGGCTAGCATGGAGTAATGAGCAGTTCTTC. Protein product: CASSVGLAWSNEQFF. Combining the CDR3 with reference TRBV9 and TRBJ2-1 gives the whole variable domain DSGVTQTPKHLITATGQRVTLRCSPRSGDLSVYWYQQSLDQGLQFLIQYYNGEERAKGNILERFSAQQFPDLHSELNLSSLELGDSALYFCASSVGLAWSNEQFFGPGTRLTVL.

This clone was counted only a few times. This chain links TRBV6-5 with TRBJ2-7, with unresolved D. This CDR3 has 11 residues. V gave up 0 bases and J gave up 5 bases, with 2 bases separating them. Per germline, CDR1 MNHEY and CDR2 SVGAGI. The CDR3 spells CASSYSDEQYF. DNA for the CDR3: TGTGCCAGCAGTTACTCGGACGAGCAGTACTTC.

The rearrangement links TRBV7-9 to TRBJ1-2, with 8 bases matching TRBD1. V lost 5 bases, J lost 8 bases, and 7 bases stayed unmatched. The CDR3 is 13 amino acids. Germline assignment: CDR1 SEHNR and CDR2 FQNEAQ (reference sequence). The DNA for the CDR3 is TGTGCCAGCAGCGCTGACAGGGGAAGCGGCTACACCTTC. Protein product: CASSADRGSGYTF.

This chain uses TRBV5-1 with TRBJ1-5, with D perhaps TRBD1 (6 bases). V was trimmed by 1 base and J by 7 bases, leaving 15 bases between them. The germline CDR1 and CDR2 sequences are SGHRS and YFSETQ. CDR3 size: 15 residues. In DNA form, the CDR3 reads TGCGCCAGCAGCTTGTGGGGGGCGCTGGAACAGCCCCAGCATTTT. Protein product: CASSLWGALEQPQHF.

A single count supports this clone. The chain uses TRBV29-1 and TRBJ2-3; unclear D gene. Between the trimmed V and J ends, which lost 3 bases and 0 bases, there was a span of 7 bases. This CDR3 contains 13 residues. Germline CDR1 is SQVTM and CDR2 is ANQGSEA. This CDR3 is CSVDAASTDTQYF. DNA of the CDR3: TGCAGCGTTGATGCAGCGAGCACAGATACGCAGTATTTT.

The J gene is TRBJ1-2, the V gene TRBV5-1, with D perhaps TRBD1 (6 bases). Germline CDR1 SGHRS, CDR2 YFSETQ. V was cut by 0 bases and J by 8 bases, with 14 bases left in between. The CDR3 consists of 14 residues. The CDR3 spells CASSLADRINGYTF. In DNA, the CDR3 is TGCGCCAGCAGCTTGGCCGACAGGATTAACGGCTACACCTTC.

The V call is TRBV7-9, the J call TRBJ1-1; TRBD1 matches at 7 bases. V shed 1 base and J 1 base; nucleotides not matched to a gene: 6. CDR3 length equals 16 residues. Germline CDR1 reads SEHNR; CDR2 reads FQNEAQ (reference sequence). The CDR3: CASSLGGGGRNTEAFF. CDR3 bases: TGTGCCAGCAGCTTAGGAGGGGGCGGGAGGAACACTGAAGCTTTCTTT.

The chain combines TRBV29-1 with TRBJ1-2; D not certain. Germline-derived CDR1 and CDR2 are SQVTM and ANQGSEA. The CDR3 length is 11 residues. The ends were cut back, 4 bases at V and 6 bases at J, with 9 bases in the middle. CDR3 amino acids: CSVARVDGYTF. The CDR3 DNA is TGCAGCGTTGCCCGTGTGGATGGCTACACCTTC.

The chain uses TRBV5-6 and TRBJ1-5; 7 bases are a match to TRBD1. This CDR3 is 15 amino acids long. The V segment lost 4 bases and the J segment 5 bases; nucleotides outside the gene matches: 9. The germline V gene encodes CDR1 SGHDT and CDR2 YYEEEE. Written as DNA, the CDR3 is TGTGCCAGCAGCATGGGACAGCCGGGGGATCAGCCCCAGCATTTT. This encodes CASSMGQPGDQPQHF. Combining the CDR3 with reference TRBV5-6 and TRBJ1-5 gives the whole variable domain DAGVTQSPTHLIKTRGQQVTLRCSPKSGHDTVSWYQQALGQGPQFIFQYYEEEERQRGNFPDRFSGHQFPNYSSELNVNALLLGDSALYLCASSMGQPGDQPQHFGDGTRLSIL.

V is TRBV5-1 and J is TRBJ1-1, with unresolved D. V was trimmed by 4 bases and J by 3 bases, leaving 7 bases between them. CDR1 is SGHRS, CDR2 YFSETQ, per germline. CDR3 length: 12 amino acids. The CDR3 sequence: CASSLQDTEAFF. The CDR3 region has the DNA TGCGCCAGCAGCCTCCAGGACACTGAAGCTTTCTTT.

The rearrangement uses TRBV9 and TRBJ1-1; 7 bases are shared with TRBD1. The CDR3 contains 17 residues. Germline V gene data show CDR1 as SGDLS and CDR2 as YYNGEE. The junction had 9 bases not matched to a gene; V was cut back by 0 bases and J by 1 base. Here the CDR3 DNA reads TGTGCCAGCAGCGTAGGCTCAGGGGGAGGGAAGAACACTGAAGCTTTCTTT. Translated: CASSVGSGGGKNTEAFF.

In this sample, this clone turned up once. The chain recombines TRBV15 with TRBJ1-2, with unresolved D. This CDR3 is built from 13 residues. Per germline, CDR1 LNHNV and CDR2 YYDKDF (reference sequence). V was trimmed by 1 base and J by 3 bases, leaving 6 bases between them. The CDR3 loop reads CATSRAGDYGYTF. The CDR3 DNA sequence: TGTGCCACCAGCAGAGCTGGGGACTATGGCTACACCTTC.

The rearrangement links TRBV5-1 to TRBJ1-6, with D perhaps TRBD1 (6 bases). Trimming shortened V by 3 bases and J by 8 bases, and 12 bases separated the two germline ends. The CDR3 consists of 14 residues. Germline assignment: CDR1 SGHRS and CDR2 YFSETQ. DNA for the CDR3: TGCGCCAGCAGCTCAGAGAACAGGGATTCACCCCTCCACTTT. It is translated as CASSSENRDSPLHF.

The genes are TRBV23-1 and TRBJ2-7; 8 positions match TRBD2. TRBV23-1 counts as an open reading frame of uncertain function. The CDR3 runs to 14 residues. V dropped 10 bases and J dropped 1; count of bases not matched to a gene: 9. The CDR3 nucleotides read TGCGCCATAATACCGGGACTAGAGTCCTACGAGCAGTACTTC. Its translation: CAIIPGLESYEQYF.

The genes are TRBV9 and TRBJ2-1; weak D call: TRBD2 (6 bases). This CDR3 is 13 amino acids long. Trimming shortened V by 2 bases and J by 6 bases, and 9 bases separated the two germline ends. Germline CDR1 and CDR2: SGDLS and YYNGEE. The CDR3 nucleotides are TGTGCCAGCAGCGTGGACTATTCCAATGAGCAGTTCTTC. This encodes CASSVDYSNEQFF.

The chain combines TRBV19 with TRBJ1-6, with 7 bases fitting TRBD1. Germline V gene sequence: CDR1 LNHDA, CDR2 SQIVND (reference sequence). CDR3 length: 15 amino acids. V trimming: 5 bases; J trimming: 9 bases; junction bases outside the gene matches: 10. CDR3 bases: TGTGCCAGTAGTTTGCGACAGGGACCTACTTCACCCCTCCACTTT. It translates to CASSLRQGPTSPLHF.

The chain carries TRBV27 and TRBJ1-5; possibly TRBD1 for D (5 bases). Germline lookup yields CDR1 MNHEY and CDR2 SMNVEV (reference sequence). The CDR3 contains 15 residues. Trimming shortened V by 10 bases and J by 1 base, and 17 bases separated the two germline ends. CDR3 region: CATAEGPLSNQPQHF. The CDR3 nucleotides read TGTGCCACCGCTGAGGGGCCTCTAAGCAATCAGCCCCAGCATTTT.

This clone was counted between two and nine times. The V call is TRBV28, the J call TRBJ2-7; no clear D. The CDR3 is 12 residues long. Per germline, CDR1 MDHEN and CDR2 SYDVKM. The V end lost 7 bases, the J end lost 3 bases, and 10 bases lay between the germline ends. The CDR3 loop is CASIGELYEQYF. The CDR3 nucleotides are TGTGCCAGCATCGGAGAGCTCTACGAGCAGTACTTC. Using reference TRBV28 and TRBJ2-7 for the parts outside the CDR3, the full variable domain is DVKVTQSSRYLVKRTGEKVFLECVQDMDHENMFWYRQDPGLGLRLIYFSYDVKMKEKGDIPEGYSVSREKKERFSLILESASTNQTSMYLCASIGELYEQYFGPGTRLTVT.

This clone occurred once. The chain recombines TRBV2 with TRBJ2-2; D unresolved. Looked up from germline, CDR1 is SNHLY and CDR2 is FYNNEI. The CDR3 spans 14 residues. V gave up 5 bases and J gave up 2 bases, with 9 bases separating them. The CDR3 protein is CASSRVHNTGELFF. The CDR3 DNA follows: TGTGCCAGCAGTAGAGTACATAACACCGGGGAGCTGTTTTTT.

The DNA of the CDR3 is TGTGCCAGCAGCTTAGAGGGGACAGGGGTTGGGGAGCTGTTTTTT. Translating it yields CASSLEGTGVGELFF. This rearrangement joins TRBV11-2 to TRBJ2-2; 10 nucleotides line up with TRBD1. V dropped 0 bases and J dropped 8; count of bases not matched to a gene: 3. The CDR3 totals 15 residues. The germline V gene has CDR1 SGHAT and CDR2 FQNNGV.

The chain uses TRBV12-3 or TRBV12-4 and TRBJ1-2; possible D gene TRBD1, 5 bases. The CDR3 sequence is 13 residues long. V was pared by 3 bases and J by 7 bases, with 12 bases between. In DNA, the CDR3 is TGTGCCAGCAGTTTTACGGGGGATTCTGGCTACACCTTC. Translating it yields CASSFTGDSGYTF.

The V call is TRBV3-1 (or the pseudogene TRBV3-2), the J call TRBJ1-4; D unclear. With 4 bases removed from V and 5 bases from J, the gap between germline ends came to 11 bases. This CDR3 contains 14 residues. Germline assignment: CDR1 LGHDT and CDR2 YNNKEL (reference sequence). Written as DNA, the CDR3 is TGTGCCAGCAGCCTCACATCTTCCAATGAAAAACTGTTTTTT. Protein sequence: CASSLTSSNEKLFF.

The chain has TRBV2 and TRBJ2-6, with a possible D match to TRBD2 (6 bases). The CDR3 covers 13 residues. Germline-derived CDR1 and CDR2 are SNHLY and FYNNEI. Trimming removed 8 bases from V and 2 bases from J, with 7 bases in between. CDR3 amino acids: CASRETGANVLTF. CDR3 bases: TGTGCCAGCCGGGAGACTGGGGCCAACGTCCTGACTTTC.